Below, 30 T cell receptor beta chains from the same sample are listed, as sequenced in a study of T cells in Graves' hyperthyroidism and ophthalmopathy. The source material, RNA transcripts, was used to amplify TCR beta CDR3 regions. HTBI primers drove first-round RT-PCR of the TCR CDR3. TCRdb re-called the multiplex PCR reads with MiXCR, one entry per CDR3 protein. This table holds roughly 570,000 distinct CDR3 sequences, more than 45% found once. Sequenced input: peripheral blood or thyroid tissue (not recorded which). The receptor set was obtained from a woman aged 18-35 years with Graves' hyperthyroidism.

This chain links TRBV7-8 with TRBJ2-5; 8 nucleotides align to TRBD2. Unmatched junction bases numbered 10, after V lost 1 base and J lost 9 bases. Germline CDR1 reads SGHVS; CDR2 reads FQNEAQ. The CDR3 has 15 amino acids. The chain's CDR3 is CASSLVSGRDQPQYF. CDR3 coding DNA: TGTGCCAGCAGCTTAGTTTCCGGGAGGGATCAGCCCCAGTACTTC.

Notes on this clonotype: This likely comes from a read error, as the CDR3 has no conserved phenylalanine or tryptophan at its end. Written as DNA, the CDR3 is TGCAGTGCTAGTAGGACAGGGCCCTACAATGAGCAGTTCTCC. It codes for CSASRTGPYNEQFS. The chain employs TRBV20-1 and TRBJ2-1; 8 bases line up with TRBD1. This CDR3 is built from 14 residues. The junction had 3 bases not matched to a gene; V was cut back by 3 bases and J by 2 bases. Germline CDR1 and CDR2: DFQATT and SNEGSKA (reference sequence).

This clonotype was recorded at least ten times. This chain connects TRBV11-2 to TRBJ1-5, with no clear D. The V end lost 4 bases, the J end lost 4 bases, and 5 bases lay between the germline ends. The CDR3 has 12 amino acids. CDR1 and CDR2 (germline): SGHAT, FQNNGV. The CDR3 reads CASSYLNQPQHF. The DNA for the CDR3 is TGTGCCAGCAGCTACCTGAATCAGCCCCAGCATTTT.

This clonotype was counted ten times or more. The rearrangement joins TRBV4-3 to TRBJ2-7; no firm D call. Germline CDR1 is LGHNA and CDR2 is YSLEER. The V end was cut by 1 base, the J end by 6 bases, with 16 bases between. The CDR3 sequence is 15 residues long. CDR3: CASSQVELSVVEQYF. CDR3 DNA sequence: TGCGCCAGCAGCCAAGTGGAACTCTCGGTAGTCGAGCAGTACTTC.

This clonotype has ten or more counts. The V call is TRBV7-2, the J call TRBJ2-5; D perhaps matches TRBD2 (6 bases). Germline CDR1 reads SGHTA; CDR2 reads FQGNSA. Trimming left V 1 base short and J 5 bases short, with 11 bases between. This CDR3 is built from 14 residues. In DNA, the CDR3 is TGTGCCAGCAGCTTAGGGGACTTGTGGGAGACCCAGTACTTC. Its protein is CASSLGDLWETQYF.

This clonotype was seen a single time. V usage is TRBV10-3 and J usage is TRBJ2-7; 8 positions agree with TRBD1. Germline V gene sequence: CDR1 ENHRY, CDR2 SYGVKD. This CDR3 has 15 residues. The V gene end was trimmed by 2 bases and the J gene end by 7 bases; junction bases not matched to a gene: 10. CDR3 DNA: TGTGCCATCAGTGAGGACAGGGGAGCTCGTAATGAGCAGTACTTC. Amino acid sequence: CAISEDRGARNEQYF.

This clonotype was detected ten times or more. The chain has TRBV9 and TRBJ1-2; 7 nucleotides align to TRBD1. The CDR3 loop spans 15 amino acids. The ends lost 4 bases at V and 8 bases at J; junction bases unmatched: 14. Germline CDR1 reads SGDLS; CDR2 reads YYNGEE. The CDR3 loop reads CASSPSTGWVGGYTF. DNA of the CDR3: TGTGCCAGCAGCCCGTCGACAGGGTGGGTTGGAGGCTACACCTTC.

This clonotype was recorded many times. This chain joins TRBV18 and TRBJ1-1; D perhaps matches TRBD1 (5 bases). This CDR3 region has 15 residues. CDR1 is KGHSH, CDR2 LQKENI, per germline. V was cut by 3 bases and J by 0 bases, with 11 bases left in between. CDR3 in amino acids: CASSPSAGMNTEAFF. CDR3 bases: TGTGCCAGCTCACCGTCCGCAGGGATGAACACTGAAGCTTTCTTT.

The chain links TRBV10-3 to TRBJ1-6; D perhaps matches TRBD1 (6 bases). The CDR3 is made up of 14 amino acids. Germline V gene lookup returns CDR1 ENHRY and CDR2 SYGVKD. V dropped 3 bases and J dropped 7 bases, with 10 bases sitting between them. Written as DNA, the CDR3 is TGTGCCATCAGTGACCAGGGACACAATTCACCCCTCCACTTT. It codes for CAISDQGHNSPLHF.

This clonotype was observed at least ten times. This chain links TRBV7-2 with TRBJ2-7; 14 positions agree with TRBD2. CDR1 and CDR2 (germline): SGHTA, FQGNSA. The junction had 5 bases not matched to a gene; V was cut back by 8 bases and J by 2 bases. The CDR3 spans 15 residues. CDR3 loop: CTSFGLAGGAYEQYF. In DNA form, the CDR3 reads TGTACCAGCTTCGGACTAGCGGGAGGCGCCTACGAGCAGTACTTC.

This clonotype has ten or more counts. The chain has TRBV5-6 and TRBJ2-2; D is unresolved. The V gene's germline CDR1 is SGHDT and CDR2 YYEEEE. Trimming removed 0 bases at V and 4 bases at J, with 10 bases between. This CDR3 region has 15 residues. CDR3 nucleotides: TGTGCCAGCAGCTTGGTCAGGCCGAGCACCGGGGAGCTGTTTTTT. This translates into CASSLVRPSTGELFF. The full variable domain, with the rest looked up from reference TRBV5-6 and TRBJ2-2, is DAGVTQSPTHLIKTRGQQVTLRCSPKSGHDTVSWYQQALGQGPQFIFQYYEEEERQRGNFPDRFSGHQFPNYSSELNVNALLLGDSALYLCASSLVRPSTGELFFGEGSRLTVL.

In this sample, this clonotype turned up many times. The rearrangement joins TRBV27 to TRBJ1-2; D call uncertain. V lost 0 bases and J 4 bases, leaving 6 bases between the germline ends. Germline assignment: CDR1 MNHEY and CDR2 SMNVEV (reference sequence). The CDR3 is made up of 13 amino acids. CDR3 DNA sequence: TGTGCCAGCAGTTTATCCAATGGCTATGGCTACACCTTC. As protein: CASSLSNGYGYTF.

This clonotype appeared a single time. This chain connects TRBV5-1 to TRBJ1-2, with no clear D. CDR3 length: 14 amino acids. V was cut by 0 bases and J by 13 bases, with 19 bases left in between. Germline V CDR1 and CDR2: SGHRS, YFSETQ. In DNA form, the CDR3 reads TGCGCCAGCAGCTTGGGGGATCTGGATGCATCCTCCACCTTC. Amino acid sequence: CASSLGDLDASSTF.

This clonotype was seen ten or more times. This rearrangement joins TRBV12-3 or TRBV12-4 to TRBJ1-1; 8 positions agree with TRBD1. This CDR3 contains 15 residues. V lost 6 bases to trimming and J lost 4 bases; unmatched junction nucleotides: 10. As DNA, the CDR3 is TGTGCCAGCAGACCGGGACAGGAGGCCTCCACTGAAGCTTTCTTT. This sequence encodes CASRPGQEASTEAFF.

This clonotype was seen at least ten times. This sequence joins TRBV5-8 and TRBJ2-7; D perhaps matches TRBD1 (5 bases). This CDR3 comprises 12 residues. Germline lookup yields CDR1 SGHTS and CDR2 YDEGEE. Trimming shortened V by 4 bases and J by 5 bases, and 10 bases separated the two germline ends. The CDR3 coding sequence is TGTGCCAGCAGCGTCAGGGCCAACGAGCAGTACTTC. Its protein is CASSVRANEQYF.

This clonotype was counted ten times or more. This chain connects TRBV10-3 to TRBJ1-2; TRBD1 might be the D (6 bases). The CDR3 consists of 16 residues. Germline V gives CDR1 ENHRY, CDR2 SYGVKD. V was cut by 3 bases and J by 0 bases, with 14 bases left in between. The CDR3 is CAISDPDRTTNYGYTF. CDR3 in DNA: TGTGCCATCAGTGACCCTGACAGGACTACTAACTATGGCTACACCTTC.

This clonotype was observed many times. This chain uses TRBV12-3 or TRBV12-4 with TRBJ2-2; the D gene is possibly TRBD1 (5 bases). This CDR3 spans 12 amino acids. V dropped 7 bases and J dropped 7 bases, with 10 bases sitting between them. DNA for the CDR3: TGTGCCAGCACCTCAGGGTACGGGGAGCTGTTTTTT. The encoded protein is CASTSGYGELFF.

On this clonotype itself: This may arise from a read error, as a much more abundant clone is one base away. This chain uses TRBV12-3 or TRBV12-4 with TRBJ1-1; D remains ambiguous. Between the trimmed V and J ends, which lost 5 bases and 9 bases, there was a span of 22 bases. The CDR3 has 15 residues. In nucleotides, the CDR3 is TGTGCCAGCAGTGAAGGCTCCAGCGATTTCGTCAAAGCTTTCTTT. Encoded protein: CASSEGSSDFVKAFF.

The sample holds a few counts of this clonotype. The rearrangement joins TRBV15 to TRBJ2-7, with D possibly TRBD1 on 5 matching bases. Germline CDR1 and CDR2: LNHNV and YYDKDF (reference sequence). The V gene lost 0 bases and the J gene lost 2 bases, with 17 bases spanning the gap. This CDR3 has 17 residues. CDR3 in DNA: TGTGCCACCAGCAGAGAAGTAGGGGCAGGGCGAGCCTACGAGCAGTACTTC. Its translation is CATSREVGAGRAYEQYF.

The J gene is TRBJ2-1, the V gene TRBV19, with 9 bases aligning to TRBD2. CDR1 is LNHDA, CDR2 SQIVND, per germline (reference sequence). The CDR3 totals 13 residues. V trimming: 3 bases; J trimming: 6 bases; junction bases outside the gene matches: 0. CDR3 residues: CASSMTSGNEQFF. DNA for the CDR3: TGTGCCAGTAGTATGACTAGCGGCAATGAGCAGTTCTTC. The entire variable domain, with the rest obtained from reference TRBV19 and TRBJ2-1, is as follows: DGGITQSPKYLFRKEGQNVTLSCEQNLNHDAMYWYRQDPGQGLRLIYYSQIVNDFQKGDIAEGYSVSREKKESFPLTVTSAQKNPTAFYLCASSMTSGNEQFFGPGTRLTVL.

V is TRBV13 and J is TRBJ2-7; TRBD2 matches at 11 bases. The end of the DNA is better explained by TRBJ2-1, so the J call may be wrong. In germline, CDR1 is PRHDT, CDR2 FYEKMQ (reference sequence). This CDR3 region has 16 residues. The CDR3 sequence is CASSSGTSGGNNEQFF. The CDR3, as DNA: TGTGCCAGCAGCTCAGGGACTAGCGGAGGTAACAATGAGCAGTTCTTC.

To note about this clonotype: This may come from a read error, since a much larger clone is one base off. V usage is TRBV7-9 and J usage is TRBJ2-2; D is perhaps TRBD1 or TRBD2 (5 bases each). The CDR3 runs to 19 residues. Germline assignment: CDR1 SEHNR and CDR2 FQNEAQ (reference sequence). The CDR3 loop is CANSSTLRGRFANTGELFF. The CDR3, as DNA: TGTGCCAACAGCTCCACTTTGAGGGGCCGATTCGCGAACACCGGGGAGCTGTTTTTT.

Many counts were recorded for this clonotype. The chain links TRBV4-1 to TRBJ1-2; 7 nucleotides align to TRBD1. The CDR3 is 18 residues long. The V gene's germline CDR1 is MGHRA and CDR2 YSYEKL. Trimming took 4 bases from V and 5 from J; bases not matched to a gene: 19. The CDR3 DNA follows: TGCGCCAGCAGCCCTATAGACTTTCTAGGGGGCACAATGTATGGCTACACCTTC. Translated, it gives CASSPIDFLGGTMYGYTF.

This chain uses TRBV5-5 with TRBJ1-3; tentative D call: TRBD1 (6 bases). This CDR3 has 17 residues. Trimming cost V 4 bases and J 4 bases, with 21 bases left between them. Germline V lookup: CDR1 SGHKS, CDR2 YYEKEE (reference sequence). The CDR3: CASSLWGRRSSGNTIYF. The DNA of the CDR3 is TGTGCCAGCAGCCTCTGGGGGCGCCGAAGCTCCGGAAACACCATATATTTT.

This clonotype was seen repeatedly, ten times or more. The chain's CDR3 is CASSLEGRDQPQHF. The CDR3, as DNA: TGCGCCAGCAGCTTGGAAGGGAGGGATCAGCCCCAGCATTTT. This rearrangement joins TRBV5-1 to TRBJ1-5, with D hard to call. Trimming stripped 0 bases from V and 5 bases from J, with 9 bases between. The germline V gene encodes CDR1 SGHRS and CDR2 YFSETQ. This CDR3 region has 14 residues.

The rearrangement links TRBV25-1 to TRBJ2-3; D uncertain. The CDR3 loop spans 14 amino acids. The ends were cut back, 6 bases at V and 4 bases at J, with 14 bases in the middle. The V gene's germline CDR1 is MGHDK and CDR2 SYGVNS. Here the CDR3 reads CASSPRLSADTQYF. CDR3 sequence (DNA): TGTGCCAGCAGCCCACGCCTCAGTGCAGATACGCAGTATTTT. The variable domain in full, completed from reference TRBV25-1 and TRBJ2-3, reads EADIYQTPRYLVIGTGKKITLECSQTMGHDKMYWYQQDPGMELHLIHYSYGVNSTEKGDLSSESTVSRIRTEHFPLTLESARPSHTSQYLCASSPRLSADTQYFGPGTRLTVL.

This clonotype has only a few counts. This chain joins TRBV5-4 and TRBJ2-6; D gene uncertain. V lost 5 bases to trimming and J lost 2 bases, with 8 bases between them. CDR3 length: 14 amino acids. Germline loops: CDR1 SGHNT, CDR2 YYREEE (reference sequence). This chain's CDR3 is CASSSHPGANVLTF. In nucleotides, the CDR3 is TGTGCCAGCAGTTCACATCCTGGGGCCAACGTCCTGACTTTC.

The chain uses TRBV9 and TRBJ1-4, with 9 bases that match TRBD2. The better agreement between TRBJ2-3 and the DNA end casts doubt on the J call. The CDR3 is made up of 17 amino acids. CDR1 is SGDLS and CDR2 is YYNGEE in the germline V gene. The CDR3 protein is CASSVLAGAGSTDTQYF. CDR3 sequence (DNA): TGTGCCAGCAGCGTGTTAGCGGGAGCTGGTAGCACAGATACGCAGTATTTT.

Concerning this clonotype itself: This may stem from a read error, because a much larger clone lies one nucleotide away. V is TRBV4-1 and J is TRBJ1-1; D not resolved. Looked up from germline, CDR1 is MGHRA and CDR2 is YSYEKL. The length of the CDR3 is 14 residues. Trimming cost V 0 bases and J 1 base, with 6 bases left between them. The CDR3 reads CASSQEEGNTEAFF. In DNA form, the CDR3 reads TGCGCCAGCAGCCAAGAGGAGGGGAACACTGAAGCTTTCTTT.

The chain combines TRBV10-3 with TRBJ1-5; 9 bases fit TRBD1. The CDR3 is 18 residues long. The germline gives CDR1 ENHRY, CDR2 SYGVKD. V dropped 0 bases and J dropped 5; count of bases not matched to a gene: 11. For the CDR3, the DNA is TGTGCCATCAGTGAGTCTACAGGGGACAGGGCTTATGATCAGCCCCAGCATTTT. It codes for CAISESTGDRAYDQPQHF.